Listed here are 18 T cell receptor beta chains from one sample, sequenced in a study of metastatic and nonmetastatic thyroid tumors. TCRdb re-processed the PCR reads through MiXCR. The sample has 91,000 or so clones, 10% to 15% seen once. Before thyroid surgery, none of the patients had received any treatment. Source material: blood. These receptors were obtained from a female donor with papillary thyroid cancer or a benign thyroid nodule (not recorded which). Some clones in this sample may be carry-over from other donors' samples.

This clone was seen ten or more times. The chain couples TRBV5-5 to TRBJ2-1; 8 bases are a match to TRBD2. The CDR3 sequence is 15 residues long. In germline, CDR1 is SGHKS, CDR2 YYEKEE (reference sequence). Trimming cost V 0 bases and J 4 bases; bases outside gene matches: 3. The CDR3, as DNA: TGTGCCAGCAGCTTGGCTAGCGGGCTTTACAATGAGCAGTTCTTC. Its protein product is CASSLASGLYNEQFF.

This clone appeared many times. This chain links TRBV27 with TRBJ1-1, with D unclear. CDR3 length: 9 amino acids. V lost 9 bases, J lost 9 bases, and 8 bases lay in between. Germline assignment: CDR1 MNHEY and CDR2 SMNVEV (reference sequence). CDR3 coding DNA: TGTGCCAGACATCGGAAAGCTTTCTTT. Amino acids: CARHRKAFF.

This clone was counted ten times or more. This chain uses TRBV19 with TRBJ2-1; D remains unclear. The CDR3 has 14 amino acids. Germline V gene sequence: CDR1 LNHDA, CDR2 SQIVND (reference sequence). V lost 3 bases, J lost 2 bases, and 8 bases lay in between. CDR3 amino acids: CASSISAAYNEQFF. Written as DNA, the CDR3 is TGTGCCAGTAGTATTTCGGCGGCCTACAATGAGCAGTTCTTC.

This clone was counted many times. The V and J genes are TRBV28 and TRBJ2-1, with D possibly TRBD2 on 6 matching bases. V gave up 5 bases and J gave up 7 bases, with 12 bases separating them. Germline assignment: CDR1 MDHEN and CDR2 SYDVKM. This CDR3 has 13 residues. CDR3 nucleotide sequence: TGTGCCAGCAGTGGGTTAGCGGAGAATGAGCAGTTCTTC. Its protein is CASSGLAENEQFF.

The rearrangement joins TRBV9 to TRBJ2-3; D possibly matches TRBD1 or TRBD2 (5 bases each). The CDR3 is 13 residues long. Trimming took off 6 bases at V and 4 bases at J, with 12 bases between the two ends. Germline V lookup: CDR1 SGDLS, CDR2 YYNGEE. CDR3 region: CASTIRDADTQYF. The CDR3 DNA sequence: TGTGCCAGCACGATCAGGGACGCAGATACGCAGTATTTT.

The J gene is TRBJ2-1, the V gene TRBV10-2; 7 bases are shared with TRBD1. The CDR3 loop spans 15 amino acids. Germline V gives CDR1 WSHSY, CDR2 SAAADI. Trimming at V came to 7 bases and at J to 0 bases, leaving 6 bases not matched to a gene. CDR3 DNA sequence: TGCGCCAGCAAGAGACAGGGCAGCTCCTACAATGAGCAGTTCTTC. This gives the protein CASKRQGSSYNEQFF.

This clone has at least ten counts. This chain connects TRBV6-2 or TRBV6-3 to TRBJ2-1; 12 bases are a match to TRBD2. This CDR3 region has 19 residues. Germline CDR1 is MNHEY and CDR2 is SVGEGT. The V segment lost 0 bases and the J segment 5 bases; nucleotides outside the gene matches: 11. The CDR3 spells CASSYSQLRTSGIHNEQFF. Here the CDR3 DNA reads TGTGCCAGCAGTTACTCCCAGTTAAGGACTAGCGGGATCCACAATGAGCAGTTCTTC.

This clone was counted at least ten times. The chain carries TRBV4-3 and TRBJ2-7; maybe TRBD2 (5 bases). Trimming cost V 2 bases and J 6 bases, with 11 bases left between them. Germline V gives CDR1 LGHNA, CDR2 YSLEER. This CDR3 comprises 13 residues. This chain's CDR3 is CASSQIPGSEQYF. CDR3 coding DNA: TGCGCCAGCAGCCAAATCCCGGGATCCGAGCAGTACTTC.

This clone was recorded at least ten times. The chain combines TRBV14 with TRBJ2-5; D is ambiguous. From germline, CDR1 is SGHDN and CDR2 FVKESK. The V gene lost 5 bases and the J gene lost 2 bases, with 6 bases spanning the gap. This CDR3 has 12 amino acids. As DNA, the CDR3 is TGTGCCAGCAGCACAGTACAAGAGACCCAGTACTTC. Protein sequence: CASSTVQETQYF.

Remarks on this clone: A clone one base away is much larger, so this may be a read error. The same CDR3 also results from other DNA sequences found in this sample. The CDR3, as DNA: TGCGCCAGCAGCTTGGCCCGGCAGGGAGACATTCAATACTTC. Protein product: CASSLARQGDIQYF. V and J are TRBV5-1 and TRBJ2-4; either TRBD1 or TRBD2 may supply D (5 bases each). Germline CDR1 and CDR2: SGHRS and YFSETQ. This CDR3 comprises 14 residues.

This clone was found many times. The chain employs TRBV4-1 and TRBJ1-2, with 11 bases lining up with TRBD1. This CDR3 is 15 amino acids long. With 3 bases clipped from V and 0 bases from J, the junction kept 0 bases outside the gene matches. Germline V gives CDR1 MGHRA, CDR2 YSYEKL. The DNA of the CDR3 is TGCGCCAGCAGCCAGGGACAGGGGGCTAACTATGGCTACACCTTC. This encodes CASSQGQGANYGYTF.

Many counts were recorded for this clone. The chain links TRBV19 to TRBJ2-5, with a possible D match to TRBD1 (7 bases). CDR1 and CDR2 from the germline V gene are LNHDA and SQIVND (reference sequence). The CDR3 consists of 15 residues. V dropped 3 bases and J dropped 3 bases, with 14 bases sitting between them. CDR3 coding DNA: TGTGCCAGTAGTATTTGGCCAGGGGGGAAAGAGACCCAGTACTTC. Translation: CASSIWPGGKETQYF.

This clone occurred many times. The V call is TRBV7-8, the J call TRBJ1-2; the match to TRBD1 covers 7 bases. Losses at the gene ends were 5 bases for V and 2 bases for J; bases not matched to a gene: 8. The CDR3 runs 15 residues. Per the germline V gene, CDR1 is SGHVS and CDR2 is FQNEAQ. CDR3 nucleotide sequence: TGTGCCAGCAGCGAACATCCGGGACAGAACTATGGCTACACCTTC. It yields the protein CASSEHPGQNYGYTF. Variable domain in full (rest from reference TRBV7-8 and TRBJ1-2): GAGVSQSPRYKVAKRGQDVALRCDPISGHVSLFWYQQALGQGPEFLTYFQNEAQLDKSGLPSDRFFAERPEGSVSTLKIQRTQQEDSAVYLCASSEHPGQNYGYTFGSGTRLTVV.

The sample holds many counts of this clone. This rearrangement joins TRBV9 to TRBJ1-2, with TRBD1 matching over 7 bases. Germline-derived CDR1 and CDR2 are SGDLS and YYNGEE. The CDR3 extends over 17 amino acids. V shed 4 bases, J shed 2 bases, and the junction held 14 bases outside the gene matches. The CDR3: CASSSGQNPTRNYGYTF. The CDR3 coding sequence is TGTGCCAGCAGCTCGGGACAGAACCCGACAAGAAACTATGGCTACACCTTC. Filled out from reference TRBV9 and TRBJ1-2, the complete variable domain reads DSGVTQTPKHLITATGQRVTLRCSPRSGDLSVYWYQQSLDQGLQFLIQYYNGEERAKGNILERFSAQQFPDLHSELNLSSLELGDSALYFCASSSGQNPTRNYGYTFGSGTRLTVV.

This clone was picked up many times. The chain couples TRBV29-1 to TRBJ1-1; TRBD1 might be the D (5 bases). The CDR3 is made up of 13 amino acids. Trimming shortened V by 2 bases and J by 4 bases, and 11 bases separated the two germline ends. The V gene's germline CDR1 is SQVTM and CDR2 ANQGSEA. The CDR3 region is CSVEIGRGTEAFF. CDR3 nucleotides: TGCAGCGTTGAAATAGGTAGGGGCACTGAAGCTTTCTTT.

Many counts were recorded for this clone. This chain connects TRBV3-1 to TRBJ2-3; TRBD2 agrees at 10 bases. This CDR3 has 16 residues. V shed 6 bases and J 5 bases; nucleotides not matched to a gene: 11. CDR1 is LGHDT, CDR2 YNNKEL, per germline (reference sequence). The CDR3 sequence: CASSLTSGTLGDTQYF. The CDR3, as DNA: TGTGCCAGCAGTCTAACTAGCGGGACTTTGGGAGATACGCAGTATTTT.

Of note for this clone: This clone may be a read error of a much larger clone one base away. This chain uses TRBV5-1 with TRBJ1-2, with 7 bases that match TRBD1. The ends lost 1 base at V and 6 bases at J; junction bases unmatched: 9. CDR1 is SGHRS, CDR2 YFSETQ, per germline. The CDR3 contains 15 residues. This CDR3 reads CASSLPVSGGDGYTF. The DNA of the CDR3 is TGCGCCAGCAGCTTGCCCGTCTCAGGGGGGGATGGCTACACCTTC.

The chain uses TRBV3-1 and TRBJ2-7; TRBD1 is a possible D gene (6 bases). Germline V gives CDR1 LGHDT, CDR2 YNNKEL (reference sequence). Deletions cut 0 bases from V and 5 bases from J, with 17 bases between. The CDR3 totals 16 residues. Written as DNA, the CDR3 is TGTGCCAGCAGCCAAGATCTAGGGCAGGGGACGAACGAGCAGTACTTC. Translating gives CASSQDLGQGTNEQYF.